What follows describes a single T cell receptor beta chain. Its specificity is not known. The germline CDR1 and CDR2 sequences are MDHEN and SYDVKM. The CDR3 is 15 amino acids. Between the trimmed V and J ends, which lost 5 bases and 3 bases, there was a span of 16 bases. These data come from a study of T cell responses to AZD1222 COVID-19 vaccine. Overall study findings and caveats: The sample set comprised mostly white British donors with more females, and clonal diversity was possibly underestimated. Of the AZD1222 recipients, only 5 or 6 were seropositive at baseline. Sampling that yielded the repertoires occurred only after the peak T cell response. With dominance at 160-218 and 743-854, vaccine-associated CD4 TCRs spanned spike.

TCRdb keeps only in-frame clones here, not all; method: immunoSEQ multiplex PCR. The repertoire has roughly 180,000 clones, 90% to 95% of them found once; the top ten carry about 9.2%. The clonotype originates from an adult in good health. The sequenced sample was peripheral blood, obtained on day 0 of AZD1222 vaccination. The genes are TRBV28 and TRBJ1-2; D call uncertain. The CDR3 here is CASSRVRSPYYGYTF. The CDR3 DNA sequence: TGTGCCAGCAGTCGCGTGAGATCCCCGTACTATGGCTACACCTTC.